This is a list of T cell receptor beta chains from one sample in a study of a mutant IDH1 vaccine in newly diagnosed glioma. Their specific antigens are unknown. The repertoire was sequenced with immunoSEQ multiplex PCR; TCRdb's copy has only in-frame clones and lacks some. The sample yields about 50,000 clones, around 85% seen once. Sequencing was performed on PBMCs, taken from a glioma patient whose treatment included an IDH1 peptide vaccine. The receptors shown here come from a woman aged 30 to 39 with glioma. Some clones in this sample may be carry-over from other donors' samples. Each CDR3 is given with its conserved first and last residue. D genes are given only for firm matches. Only part of the rows carry a size: once, few, many, or a class if the clone is expanded.

>TRBV4-1|TRBJ2-3|-|once
TGCGCCAGCAGCCAAGTTGCGGGACCTGCCACAGATACGCAGTATTTT
CASSQVAGPATDTQYF
>TRBV10-1|TRBJ1-1|-|-
TGCGCCAGCAGTGAGCCAAACAGGGATGTGAACACTGAAGCTTTCTTT
CASSEPNRDVNTEAFF
>TRBV7-9|TRBJ1-2|TRBD1|once
TGTGCCAGCAGCTTGGTCGGACAGGGCTATGACTATGGCTACACCTTC
CASSLVGQGYDYGYTF
>TRBV6-6|TRBJ1-2|-|-
TGTGCCAGCAGTTACAGGGGGATCTATGGCTACACCTTC
CASSYRGIYGYTF
>TRBV4-1|TRBJ2-7|-|-
TGCGCCAGCAGCCAAGTGGTCCGGGGGAAGGGAGTATACGAGCAGTACTTC
CASSQVVRGKGVYEQYF
>TRBV5-1|TRBJ2-1|TRBD1|-
TGCGCCAGCAGCGCGGGACAGGGGTTCAATGAGCAGTTCTTC
CASSAGQGFNEQFF
>TRBV6-1|TRBJ1-5|-|-
TGTGCCAGCACGCGGGACCCGGGGCAGCCCCAGCATTTT
CASTRDPGQPQHF
>TRBV30|TRBJ1-2|TRBD1|-
TGTGCCTGGGTGGACAGGGTTTATGTAAGTGGCTACACCTTC
CAWVDRVYVSGYTF
>TRBV2|TRBJ2-7|TRBD1|-
TGTGCCAGCACGGGACAGGGCTACGAGCAGTACTTC
CASTGQGYEQYF
>TRBV14|TRBJ2-5|TRBD2|-
TGTGCCAGCAGCCCCCAGAGCCTAGCGGGAGAGGGGGAGACCCAGTACTTC
CASSPQSLAGEGETQYF
>TRBV5-8|TRBJ1-1|-|-
TGTGCCAGCAGCTTGGAGGGGCACAGGAACACTGAAGCTTTCTTT
CASSLEGHRNTEAFF
>TRBV25-1|TRBJ2-7|-|-
TGTGCCAGCAGTGAATGGCAGGGAGGTCTATTCTACGAGCAGTACTTC
CASSEWQGGLFYEQYF
>TRBV5-1|TRBJ2-5|TRBD2|-
TGCGCCAGCAGCTTAGTCGGGGCGGGAGATCGAGAGACCCAGTACTTC
CASSLVGAGDRETQYF
>TRBV19|TRBJ1-1|-|once
TGTGCCAGTAGTATCATAGGGGTCGGCACTGAAGCTTTCTTT
CASSIIGVGTEAFF
>TRBV6-6|TRBJ1-4|TRBD1|-
TGTGCCAGCAGTTGGGACAGAGATGAAAAACTGTTTTTT
CASSWDRDEKLFF
>TRBV13|TRBJ2-3|-|-
TGTGCCAGCAGCTTGGTTCGCGGAACCACAGATACGCAGTATTTT
CASSLVRGTTDTQYF
>TRBV6-5|TRBJ2-7|-|-
TGTGCCAGCAGTCCCACGACTAGTGAGCAGTACTTC
CASSPTTSEQYF
>TRBV5-6|TRBJ2-7|-|-
TGTGCCAGCAGCTTGGGTGGTAGAAACGAGCAGTACTTC
CASSLGGRNEQYF
>TRBV11-2|TRBJ1-5|-|-
TGTGCCAGCAGCCAATTCGGTAATCAGCCCCAGCATTTT
CASSQFGNQPQHF
>TRBV6-5|TRBJ2-7|-|-
TGTGCCAGCAGCTATTACAGGGAGGGCTACGAGCAGTACTTC
CASSYYREGYEQYF
>TRBV10-3|TRBJ1-4|-|-
TGTGCCATCAGTGAGTCGAGGGCCATTAATGAAAAACTGTTTTTT
CAISESRAINEKLFF
>TRBV7-2|TRBJ2-7|-|-
TGTGCCAGCAGCTTAGCCTTAGCGACCTACGAGCAGTACTTC
CASSLALATYEQYF
>TRBV20-1|TRBJ2-1|-|once
TGCAGTGCTAAGCACAATGAGCAGTTCTTC
CSAKHNEQFF
>TRBV11-3|TRBJ1-2|-|few
TGTGCCAGCACCGATACTAACTATGGCTACACCTTC
CASTDTNYGYTF
>TRBV5-4|TRBJ1-1|TRBD1|once
TGTGCCAGCAGCTCCGGCGTCCGACAGGGGCGAGGTACTGAAGCTTTCTTT
CASSSGVRQGRGTEAFF
>TRBV7-9|TRBJ2-1|-|-
TGTGCCAGCAGCTTATTTGGGAGCTCCTACAATGAGCAGTTCTTC
CASSLFGSSYNEQFF
>TRBV28|TRBJ2-6|TRBD1|-
TGTGCCAGCGGGACGAGGGGGCCCGGGGCCAACGTCCTGACTTTC
CASGTRGPGANVLTF
>TRBV5-1|TRBJ1-1|-|-
TGCGCCAGCAGCTTCGATTCGGGGGCTGGCACTGAAGCTTTCTTT
CASSFDSGAGTEAFF
>TRBV30|TRBJ1-1|-|-
TGTGCCTGGAGTCCCCTGGCAGGAAATGAAGCTTTCTTT
CAWSPLAGNEAFF
>TRBV4-2|TRBJ1-3|-|once
TGTGCCAGCAGCCAAGGCGGGCAGGCTGGAAACACCATATATTTT
CASSQGGQAGNTIYF
>TRBV5-1|TRBJ1-1|-|few
TGCGCCAGCAGCGAAGACAGGCTGGACGCTGAAGCTTTCTTT
CASSEDRLDAEAFF
>TRBV18|TRBJ2-5|-|-
TGTGCCAGCTCACCAATAGCTAGCTCGGAGACCCAGTACTTC
CASSPIASSETQYF
>TRBV27|TRBJ1-1|-|-
TGTGCCAGCAGTTTATCGTTGGGCTACACTGAAGCTTTCTTT
CASSLSLGYTEAFF
>TRBV9|TRBJ2-3|-|-
TGTGCCAGCAGCGTAGACGGGGAAGAAGGAGATACGCAGTATTTT
CASSVDGEEGDTQYF
>TRBV29-1|TRBJ1-1|-|-
TGCAGCGTTTCGGAGGACCTGAACACTGAAGCTTTCTTT
CSVSEDLNTEAFF
>TRBV15|TRBJ2-7|-|-
TGTGCCACCAGCAGAGATCCGGGGCGGGACTCCTACGAGCAGTACTTC
CATSRDPGRDSYEQYF
>TRBV2|TRBJ2-2|-|-
TGTGCCAGCAGTGCCGGGACATTGAGGGAGCTGTTTTTT
CASSAGTLRELFF
>TRBV30|TRBJ2-7|-|-
TGTGCCTGGAGTGGGCGTGGGGACGAGCAGTACTTC
CAWSGRGDEQYF
>TRBV6-5|TRBJ2-5|-|-
TGTGCCAGCAGTCGCGCCATGATGGGAGATGGGACCCAGTACTTC
CASSRAMMGDGTQYF
>TRBV29-1|TRBJ2-7|TRBD1|-
TGCAGCGCCAACAGGGGGCTGGACGAGCAGTACTTC
CSANRGLDEQYF